This TCR beta chain was identified in a study of shared clonotypes between healthy human individuals. Libraries were prepared by immunoSEQ multiplex PCR; TCRdb keeps only in-frame clonotypes and omits some of them. The table has some 2.3 million clones, 90% to 95% seen once; the top ten hold about 0.39%. Donation came from healthy HIV-negative adults that had no recent acute infections or vaccinations. A note on this clone: The sample has other DNA sequences that encode this CDR3 too.

The TCR sequence derives from a man between 18 and 35 years old in good health. Some clones in this sample may be carry-over from other donors' samples. The sequenced sample was naive CD4+ T cells from PBMCs. Subset in this sample: CD45RA+ positively selected.

CDR3 DNA: TGTGCCAGCAGTGGTCCGGGGGGCGGCACAGATACGCAGTATTTT. It translates to CASSGPGGGTDTQYF. The chain joins TRBV2 to TRBJ2-3; possibly TRBD2 for D (7 bases). V was pared by 4 bases and J by 1 base, with 12 bases between. Germline loops: CDR1 SNHLY, CDR2 FYNNEI. CDR3 size: 15 residues.